This T cell receptor (beta chain) came from a study of spatial heterogeneity in lung cancer (dated 2019 in TCRdb). A note on the overall study: Beta-chain transcripts were consistently detected in greater numbers than alpha-chain transcripts, which likely reflected higher beta-chain transcript abundance. In non-small cell lung cancer, the study quantitatively compared TCR alpha and beta repertoires across several tumor regions, matched nontumor lung, and blood. Nonsynonymous mutation counts, determined by whole-exome sequencing of tumor tissue, were related to features of the TCR repertoire. At surgery, 200 to 250 tumor regions, around 68 matched nontumor lung samples and 56 PBMC samples were TCR-sequenced for both alpha and beta chains. In the raw uncorrected reads, each unique combination of TCR and UMI appeared more than ten times on average.

Spanning cysteine to phenylalanine, the CDR3 consists of 17 amino acids. CDR3 DNA only is kept here, 51 bases in frame from base 1. The germline V end is reduced by 1 base and the J end by 5 bases; junction bases left unmatched: 6. From the germline V gene, CDR1 is MNHNS and CDR2 is SASEGT. Study-level results and caveats: Confirming at a functional level the hypothesis that regional TCRs recognize regional mutations was considered to require additional single-cell paired TCR alpha and beta sequencing.

The time point label, as the study defines it: sample taken at primary tumor resection. Whole RNA extracted from tumor and nontumor lung tissue, or from cryopreserved PBMC samples, was used for TCR sequencing without cell sorting. Samples were obtained from roughly 72 patients with early-stage, untreated non-small cell lung cancer from the lung TRACERx cohort. Only patients for whom sufficient RNA was available from at least two tumor regions were selected for TCR sequencing. Before being selected, tumor and adjacent nontumor lung specimens were reviewed by a lung pathologist. The library was produced with 5' RACE. For sequencing, a NextSeq 500 was employed. To allow correction of PCR and sequencing errors, the TCR library protocol tagged every TCR cDNA molecule with a unique molecular identifier. The paper's processing steps were these. TCR identification, UMI-based error correction and CDR3 extraction were all carried out with Decombinator tools. Expanded TCRs were defined as those above a frequency of 2 per 1,000, corresponding to the top 1% of the tumor frequency distribution. Renyi diversity was calculated using the R vegan package after each repertoire was subsampled 100 times to 5,000 TCRs. CDR3 similarity networks were built from amino acid triplet string-kernel similarity, connecting CDR3s with pairwise similarity above 0.82. TCRdb reworked the public reads: Q25 trimming with fastp, MiXCR clone assembly, productive beta chains retained. Rows are unified per CDR3 protein, each entry keeping the most common DNA and genes. Clone size and V and J calls follow TCRdb, not the original study. The sample profile shows about 10,000 distinct CDR3 sequences; around 4% of them were found once. Over 6.5% of the sample goes to the ten largest clones.

Of note for this clonotype: No cognate antigen has been identified for it. Base qualities were left out, and no much larger clone turns up one base away. Because this beta chain is a stray read in a library intended to capture alpha chains, its abundance should not be given much weight.

This chain joins TRBV6-1 to TRBJ2-2, with 11 junctional bases fitting TRBD2. The TCR sequence derives from a male donor with early-stage non-small cell lung cancer. The sequenced sample was normal lung tissue next to the tumor, obtained at surgery. Here the CDR3 is given as CASSEELAGVYTGELFF. The sequence in DNA is TGTGCCAGCAGTGAAGAACTAGCGGGGGTGTATACCGGGGAGCTGTTTTTT.